Below, 3 T cell receptor beta chains from the same sample are listed, as sequenced in a study of cytomegalovirus exposure and HLA in healthy donors. PCR was performed using 60 Vbeta and 13 Jbeta primers. The assay was immunoSEQ multiplex PCR, and TCRdb's table has in-frame clones only and misses some. The sample has more than 200,000 clones, over 80% seen once. What was sequenced was PBMCs. These receptors all stem from a man aged 40-55 years in good health and CMV-seropositive.

This chain links TRBV30 with TRBJ1-1, with a possible D match to TRBD1 (5 bases). V was pared by 5 bases and J by 1 base, with 11 bases between. Germline V gene sequence: CDR1 GTSNPN, CDR2 SVGIG (reference sequence). The CDR3 consists of 13 residues. CDR3: CAWLGQGNTEAFF. The CDR3 coding sequence is TGTGCCTGGTTGGGCCAGGGGAACACTGAAGCTTTCTTT. Combining the CDR3 with reference TRBV30 and TRBJ1-1 gives the whole variable domain SQTIHQWPATLVQPVGSPLSLECTVEGTSNPNLYWYRQAAGRGLQLLFYSVGIGQISSEVPQNLSASRPQDRQFILSSKKLLLSDSGFYLCAWLGQGNTEAFFGQGTRLTVV.

The chain employs TRBV29-1 and TRBJ1-1; perhaps TRBD1 as D (5 bases). The length of the CDR3 is 12 residues. Deletions cut 7 bases from V and 1 base from J, with 10 bases between. CDR1 SQVTM and CDR2 ANQGSEA come from the germline V gene. CDR3 protein: CSGQQGNTEAFF. CDR3 coding DNA: TGCAGCGGACAGCAGGGGAACACTGAAGCTTTCTTT. Supplemented by reference TRBV29-1 and TRBJ1-1, the full variable domain reads SAVISQKPSRDICQRGTSLTIQCQVDSQVTMMFWYRQQPGQSLTLIATANQGSEATYESGFVIDKFPISRPNLTFSTLTVSNMSPEDSSIYLCSGQQGNTEAFFGQGTRLTVV.

This clone has only one observation. The V call is TRBV6-4, the J call TRBJ2-2; 12 positions agree with TRBD2. CDR3 size: 16 residues. From germline, CDR1 is MRHNA and CDR2 SNTAGT. V lost 5 bases, J lost 5 bases, and 6 bases stayed unmatched. The CDR3 region has the DNA TGTGCCAGCAGTAAACTAGCGGGAGGAGGGACCGGGGAGCTGTTTTTT. Residues: CASSKLAGGGTGELFF.